This T cell receptor (beta chain) is drawn from a study of blood T cell repertoires in COVID-19. CDR3 length: 16 residues. In germline, CDR1 is MGHRA, CDR2 YSYEKL. The J segment lost 2 bases and the V segment lost 3 bases, leaving 7 bases of the junction unmatched. Only in-frame clones appear in the TCRdb table, and some are missing; sequencing was by immunoSEQ multiplex PCR. The sample has approximately 110,000 clones, less than 75% seen once. The source of this sequence is a human donor with acute or convalescent COVID-19. The donor label of this sample is uncertain. This chain links TRBV4-1 with TRBJ2-1; 7 nucleotides line up with TRBD1. Sequencing was done on a sample of peripheral blood. CDR3 amino acids: CASSHPRQGPYNEQFF. Written as DNA, the CDR3 is TGCGCCAGCAGCCACCCCCGACAGGGCCCCTACAATGAGCAGTTCTTC.